This entry lists 21 T cell receptor beta chains sequenced from one sample in a study of T cells in Graves' hyperthyroidism and ophthalmopathy. Amplified TCR beta CDR3 regions derived from RNA transcripts. In the first-round RT-PCR of the TCR CDR3, the HTBI primer set was used. TCRdb passed the multiplex PCR reads through MiXCR, listing each CDR3 protein once. The sample carries roughly 630,000 distinct CDR3 sequences, around 16% recorded once. Material for sequencing was blood. The receptors stem from a woman in her twenties or thirties with Graves' hyperthyroidism.

This clonotype came up a few times. The rearrangement uses TRBV7-9 and TRBJ2-5, with D possibly TRBD2 on 6 matching bases. The CDR3 consists of 17 residues. Trimming took 3 bases from V and 5 from J, leaving 22 bases between them. Germline CDR1 and CDR2: SEHNR and FQNEAQ (reference sequence). DNA for the CDR3: TGTGCCAGCAGCTTGATATCTGGGACGGAGGGAAAGGAGACCCAGTACTTC. The encoded protein is CASSLISGTEGKETQYF.

The chain joins TRBV2 to TRBJ1-1; 9 bases fit TRBD1. V lost 9 bases to trimming and J lost 3 bases; unmatched junction nucleotides: 5. The germline V gene has CDR1 SNHLY and CDR2 FYNNEI. The CDR3 runs to 13 residues. The CDR3 region is CASYRDRDTEAFF. CDR3 bases: TGTGCCAGTTACCGGGACAGGGACACTGAAGCTTTCTTT.

This clonotype was observed a few times. Here the CDR3 reads CASSPGRGWDGYTF. CDR3 DNA sequence: TGTGCCAGCTCACCAGGAAGGGGATGGGATGGCTACACCTTC. The chain joins TRBV18 to TRBJ1-2, with D perhaps TRBD1 (5 bases). The ends were cut back, 2 bases at V and 6 bases at J, with 13 bases in the middle. The CDR3 is 14 residues long. Germline V gene lookup returns CDR1 KGHSH and CDR2 LQKENI.

This clonotype was seen more than once but under ten times. The V and J genes are TRBV7-3 and TRBJ2-2; D remains unclear. V lost 0 bases and J 7 bases, leaving 6 bases between the germline ends. This CDR3 has 13 amino acids. Per the germline V gene, CDR1 is SGHTA and CDR2 is FQGTGA. CDR3 residues: CASSLTALGELFF. Written as DNA, the CDR3 is TGTGCCAGCAGCTTAACAGCCCTCGGGGAGCTGTTTTTT.

This clonotype appeared many times. The genes are TRBV27 and TRBJ1-5; TRBD1 matches 7 bases. CDR3 length: 19 amino acids. V was pared by 2 bases and J by 0 bases, with 13 bases of the junction left unmatched. In germline, CDR1 is MNHEY, CDR2 SMNVEV (reference sequence). The CDR3 protein is CASSLEGGQDLYSNQPQHF. In nucleotides, the CDR3 is TGTGCCAGCAGTTTAGAGGGTGGACAGGACCTTTATAGCAATCAGCCCCAGCATTTT.

In its sample, this clonotype was seen a few times. V is TRBV4-1 and J is TRBJ1-1; D is ambiguous. The CDR3 has 15 residues. The germline CDR1 and CDR2 sequences are MGHRA and YSYEKL. The V gene lost 1 base and the J gene lost 3 bases, with 12 bases spanning the gap. The CDR3 spells CASSQARGRDTEAFF. The CDR3 DNA reads TGCGCCAGCAGCCAAGCCCGGGGAAGGGACACTGAAGCTTTCTTT.

The J gene is TRBJ2-1, the V gene TRBV4-2; D is unresolved. The V and J ends lost 0 bases and 4 bases respectively, with 10 bases between them. CDR1 is LGHNA and CDR2 is YNFKEQ in the germline V gene. The CDR3 totals 15 residues. This chain's CDR3 is CASSQDHQEYNEQFF. The CDR3 bases are TGTGCCAGCAGCCAAGATCACCAGGAATACAATGAGCAGTTCTTC.

In this sample, this clonotype turned up many times. The chain uses TRBV20-1 and TRBJ2-3; D might be TRBD1 (6 bases). V was trimmed by 3 bases and J by 7 bases, leaving 11 bases between them. The germline gives CDR1 DFQATT, CDR2 SNEGSKA (reference sequence). This CDR3 is built from 12 residues. This chain's CDR3 is CSARGAGHTQYF. The CDR3 region has the DNA TGCAGTGCTAGGGGGGCGGGTCATACGCAGTATTTT.

This clonotype has a count of ten or more. The chain is built from TRBV7-9 and TRBJ1-1, with D possibly being TRBD1 (6 bases). Between the trimmed V and J ends, which lost 1 base and 6 bases, there was a span of 12 bases. The CDR3 contains 14 residues. Per germline, CDR1 SEHNR and CDR2 FQNEAQ (reference sequence). Written as DNA, the CDR3 is TGTGCCAGCAGCTTAGTTGCAGGGGTTGCTGAAGCTTTCTTT. It encodes CASSLVAGVAEAFF.

This clonotype was counted many times. J is TRBJ2-3 and V is TRBV20-1; 12 nucleotides align to TRBD2. V lost 5 bases and J lost 4; bases outside the gene matches: 10. Germline V CDR1 and CDR2: DFQATT, SNEGSKA (reference sequence). This CDR3 has 16 amino acids. CDR3 protein: CSAGPPSGRVSDTQYF. CDR3 bases: TGCAGTGCTGGACCCCCTAGCGGGAGGGTCTCAGATACGCAGTATTTT.

This clonotype was seen many times. The J gene is TRBJ2-3, the V gene TRBV6-1, with D tentatively TRBD1 or TRBD2 (5 bases each). CDR1 and CDR2 from the germline V gene are MNHNS and SASEGT. V was cut by 11 bases and J by 9 bases, with 15 bases left in between. The CDR3 loop spans 11 amino acids. CDR3 nucleotides: TGTGCCTCTTACGGGGACCGCACGCAGTATTTT. This codes for CASYGDRTQYF.

This clonotype was picked up many times. J is TRBJ1-6 and V is TRBV5-1; 10 bases map to TRBD1. V lost 4 bases and J lost 8; bases outside the gene matches: 0. This CDR3 spans 13 amino acids. Per the germline V gene, CDR1 is SGHRS and CDR2 is YFSETQ. This CDR3 reads CASSGTGDSPLHF. The CDR3 nucleotides read TGCGCCAGCAGCGGGACAGGGGATTCACCCCTCCACTTT.

This clonotype was seen repeatedly, ten times or more. The chain has TRBV5-1 and TRBJ1-6, with D maybe TRBD1 (6 bases). The CDR3 length is 15 residues. From germline, CDR1 is SGHRS and CDR2 YFSETQ. V was shortened by 1 base and J by 10 bases, with 15 bases between the two germline ends. The CDR3, as DNA: TGCGCCAGCAGCTTGCGGACAGCGGGGAACTCACCCCTCCACTTT. Its protein is CASSLRTAGNSPLHF.

This clonotype has more than one count but fewer than ten. The chain employs TRBV15 and TRBJ2-7; D is possibly TRBD2 (6 bases). V was pared by 1 base and J by 3 bases, with 19 bases between. The CDR3 runs 17 residues. Germline CDR1 is LNHNV and CDR2 is YYDKDF (reference sequence). CDR3 sequence: CATSRALLRDSNYEQYF. In nucleotides, the CDR3 is TGTGCCACCAGCAGAGCTCTCCTACGGGACTCTAACTACGAGCAGTACTTC.

CDR3 loop: CASNGRLAGDTQYF. DNA for the CDR3: TGTGCCAGCAATGGGCGACTAGCGGGAGATACGCAGTATTTT. The chain uses TRBV27 and TRBJ2-3, with 10 bases matching TRBD2. The CDR3 loop spans 14 amino acids. V lost 7 bases to trimming and J lost 5 bases; unmatched junction nucleotides: 6. Germline CDR1 MNHEY, CDR2 SMNVEV (reference sequence).

This clonotype was recorded a few times. This sequence joins TRBV28 and TRBJ1-3; a possible D gene is TRBD1 (5 bases). Trimming cost V 8 bases and J 0 bases, with 20 bases left between them. The CDR3 totals 17 residues. Germline V gene lookup returns CDR1 MDHEN and CDR2 SYDVKM. This chain's CDR3 is CASGQGGLRHSGNTIYF. The CDR3 nucleotides are TGTGCCAGCGGCCAGGGAGGGTTGCGCCACTCTGGAAACACCATATATTTT.

This clonotype was counted many times. The chain couples TRBV20-1 to TRBJ2-7; D is undetermined. There are 12 residues in the CDR3. Germline lookup yields CDR1 DFQATT and CDR2 SNEGSKA (reference sequence). V was clipped by 0 bases and J by 6 bases, with 9 bases between them. Written as DNA, the CDR3 is TGCAGTGCTAGAGATGTACGGTCCGAGCAGTACTTC. It yields the protein CSARDVRSEQYF.

The sample holds a few counts of this clonotype. The V call is TRBV5-1, the J call TRBJ2-7, with D unclear. V was shortened by 0 bases and J by 6 bases, with 10 bases between the two germline ends. The CDR3 consists of 13 residues. Germline V gene sequence: CDR1 SGHRS, CDR2 YFSETQ. In DNA form, the CDR3 reads TGCGCCAGCAGCTTGGGATCCCGTCTCGAGCAGTACTTC. It translates to CASSLGSRLEQYF.

The chain is built from TRBV7-9 and TRBJ1-4; tentative D call: TRBD1 (5 bases). Germline V lookup: CDR1 SEHNR, CDR2 FQNEAQ (reference sequence). Trimming left V 8 bases short and J 0 bases short, with 13 bases between. This CDR3 is built from 15 residues. CDR3 amino acids: CASGRMTATNEKLFF. The CDR3 nucleotides read TGTGCCAGCGGCCGAATGACAGCAACTAATGAAAAACTGTTTTTT.

This clonotype was observed a few times. J is TRBJ2-1 and V is TRBV29-1; D perhaps matches TRBD2 (6 bases). The V gene lost 4 bases and the J gene lost 2 bases, with 12 bases spanning the gap. CDR3 length equals 14 residues. Germline values: CDR1 SQVTM, CDR2 ANQGSEA. In DNA, the CDR3 is TGCAGCGTTGCGGGTAGCGGTCCCTACAATGAGCAGTTCTTC. Translating gives CSVAGSGPYNEQFF.

Ten or more counts support this clonotype. The chain has TRBV7-2 and TRBJ2-7, with TRBD1 as a possible D gene (5 bases). Germline V lookup: CDR1 SGHTA, CDR2 FQGNSA. Trimming stripped 5 bases from V and 0 bases from J, with 14 bases between. There are 15 residues in the CDR3. CDR3 sequence: CASSTVGRNSYEQYF. CDR3 nucleotide sequence: TGTGCCAGCAGCACTGTGGGGCGGAACTCCTACGAGCAGTACTTC.